This is a list of T cell receptor beta chains from one sample in a study of cytomegalovirus exposure and HLA in healthy donors. Sequencing used immunoSEQ multiplex PCR; TCRdb keeps in-frame clones, though not all of them. This table holds tens of thousands of clones, 96% found once. The sample comprised PBMCs. The receptor source for this set is a young woman in good health and CMV-seropositive. CDR3s include the opening cysteine and the closing phenylalanine or tryptophan. D genes are given only for firm matches. Clone size is not always given. Where it is, it says once, few, many or a class for expanded clones.

clone size: -; V gene: TRBV6-4; D gene: -; J gene: TRBJ2-2; CDR3 protein: CASSSGNTGELFF; CDR3 DNA: TGTGCCAGCAGTAGCGGAAACACCGGGGAGCTGTTTTTT
clone size: -; V gene: TRBV4-1; D gene: -; J gene: TRBJ2-1; CDR3 protein: CASSQDTGRGREQFF; CDR3 DNA: TGCGCCAGCAGCCAAGATACGGGCAGGGGACGGGAGCAGTTCTTC
clone size: once; V gene: TRBV27; D gene: TRBD2; J gene: TRBJ2-1; CDR3 protein: CASSLWTSGSARSYNEQFF; CDR3 DNA: TGTGCCAGCAGTTTGTGGACTAGCGGGAGTGCCCGCTCCTACAATGAGCAGTTCTTC
clone size: -; V gene: TRBV4-3; D gene: TRBD2; J gene: TRBJ2-1; CDR3 protein: CASSLNEGQRLAGGSNEQFF; CDR3 DNA: TGCGCCAGCAGCCTCAACGAAGGTCAAAGACTAGCGGGAGGGTCTAATGAGCAGTTCTTC
clone size: -; V gene: TRBV28; D gene: TRBD2; J gene: TRBJ2-7; CDR3 protein: CASTSGRFGEQYF; CDR3 DNA: TGTGCCAGCACCAGCGGGAGGTTTGGCGAGCAGTACTTC
clone size: -; V gene: TRBV18; D gene: TRBD1; J gene: TRBJ1-5; CDR3 protein: CASSPWQGETGNQPQHF; CDR3 DNA: TGTGCCAGCTCACCCTGGCAGGGGGAAACGGGCAATCAGCCCCAGCATTTT
clone size: -; V gene: TRBV4-1; D gene: -; J gene: TRBJ1-2; CDR3 protein: CASSPDRNYGYTF; CDR3 DNA: TGCGCCAGCAGCCCCGACAGGAACTATGGCTACACCTTC
clone size: -; V gene: TRBV13; D gene: -; J gene: TRBJ2-6; CDR3 protein: CASSLSLSGANVLTF; CDR3 DNA: TGTGCCAGCAGCTTGAGTCTCTCTGGGGCCAACGTCCTGACTTTC
clone size: -; V gene: TRBV19; D gene: -; J gene: TRBJ2-7; CDR3 protein: CASGSLREQYF; CDR3 DNA: TGTGCCAGCGGGTCGCTGAGGGAGCAGTACTTC
clone size: -; V gene: TRBV2; D gene: -; J gene: TRBJ2-1; CDR3 protein: CASSVKSGEQFF; CDR3 DNA: TGTGCCAGCAGTGTAAAGAGCGGTGAGCAGTTCTTC
clone size: -; V gene: TRBV6-5; D gene: -; J gene: TRBJ1-2; CDR3 protein: CASSYSSAASYGYTF; CDR3 DNA: TGTGCCAGCAGTTACTCGTCGGCAGCGTCTTATGGCTACACCTTC
clone size: -; V gene: TRBV4-3; D gene: -; J gene: TRBJ2-5; CDR3 protein: CASSQLAFEETQYF; CDR3 DNA: TGCGCCAGCAGCCAACTAGCGTTTGAAGAGACCCAGTACTTC
clone size: -; V gene: TRBV28; D gene: TRBD2; J gene: TRBJ2-7; CDR3 protein: CASTWLAGSYEQYF; CDR3 DNA: TGTGCCAGCACGTGGCTAGCGGGGTCCTACGAGCAGTACTTC
clone size: -; V gene: TRBV27; D gene: -; J gene: TRBJ1-5; CDR3 protein: CASSLVTGNQPQHF; CDR3 DNA: TGTGCCAGCAGTCTGGTCACGGGCAATCAGCCCCAGCATTTT
clone size: -; V gene: TRBV6-5; D gene: -; J gene: TRBJ2-5; CDR3 protein: CASISGVGSETQYF; CDR3 DNA: TGTGCCAGCATTTCAGGGGTCGGTAGTGAGACCCAGTACTTC
clone size: -; V gene: TRBV6-5; D gene: TRBD1; J gene: TRBJ1-6; CDR3 protein: CASSPVTGGSSPLHF; CDR3 DNA: TGTGCCAGCAGTCCAGTCACAGGGGGCAGTTCACCCCTCCACTTT
clone size: -; V gene: TRBV7-9; D gene: -; J gene: TRBJ2-7; CDR3 protein: CASSSREHEQYF; CDR3 DNA: TGTGCCAGCAGCTCCAGGGAACACGAGCAGTACTTC
clone size: -; V gene: TRBV5-6; D gene: -; J gene: TRBJ2-3; CDR3 protein: CASTEDIRRDTQYF; CDR3 DNA: TGTGCCAGCACCGAGGACATCCGCCGGGATACGCAGTATTTT
clone size: -; V gene: TRBV6-6; D gene: -; J gene: TRBJ1-4; CDR3 protein: CATYMTANEKLFF; CDR3 DNA: TGTGCCACCTACATGACTGCTAATGAAAAACTGTTTTTT
clone size: -; V gene: TRBV7-9; D gene: TRBD2; J gene: TRBJ2-7; CDR3 protein: CASSFPDQTSGAAYEQYF; CDR3 DNA: TGTGCCAGCAGCTTCCCGGATCAGACTAGCGGAGCTGCCTACGAGCAGTACTTC
clone size: -; V gene: TRBV28; D gene: -; J gene: TRBJ2-7; CDR3 protein: CASSFREFYEQYF; CDR3 DNA: TGTGCCAGCAGTTTCCGGGAGTTCTACGAGCAGTACTTC
clone size: once; V gene: TRBV12-1; D gene: -; J gene: TRBJ1-2; CDR3 protein: CASLQTPDRGNGYTF; CDR3 DNA: TGTGCCAGCCTCCAGACCCCTGACAGGGGGAATGGCTACACCTTC
clone size: -; V gene: TRBV4-1; D gene: -; J gene: TRBJ1-1; CDR3 protein: CASSQGVENTEAFF; CDR3 DNA: TGCGCCAGCAGCCAAGGAGTAGAGAACACTGAAGCTTTCTTT
clone size: -; V gene: TRBV7-9; D gene: TRBD1; J gene: TRBJ2-5; CDR3 protein: CASSSGQAEETQYF; CDR3 DNA: TGTGCCAGCAGCTCCGGACAGGCGGAAGAGACCCAGTACTTC
clone size: -; V gene: TRBV18; D gene: -; J gene: TRBJ2-7; CDR3 protein: CASSPPSSYEQYF; CDR3 DNA: TGTGCCAGCTCACCACCGTCTAGTTACGAGCAGTACTTC
clone size: -; V gene: TRBV15; D gene: -; J gene: TRBJ2-1; CDR3 protein: CATSRRPDEQFF; CDR3 DNA: TGTGCCACCAGCAGGCGGCCGGATGAGCAGTTCTTC